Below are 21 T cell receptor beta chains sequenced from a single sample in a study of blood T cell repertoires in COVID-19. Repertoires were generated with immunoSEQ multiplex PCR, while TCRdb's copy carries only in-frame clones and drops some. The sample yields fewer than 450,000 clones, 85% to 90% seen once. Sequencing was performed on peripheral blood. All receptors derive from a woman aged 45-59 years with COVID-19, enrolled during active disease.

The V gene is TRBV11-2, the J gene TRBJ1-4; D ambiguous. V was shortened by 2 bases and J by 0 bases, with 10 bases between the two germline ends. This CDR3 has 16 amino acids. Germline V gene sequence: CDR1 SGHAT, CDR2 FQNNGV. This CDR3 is CASSLYKGATNEKLFF. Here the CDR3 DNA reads TGTGCCAGCAGCTTATACAAGGGAGCAACTAATGAAAAACTGTTTTTT.

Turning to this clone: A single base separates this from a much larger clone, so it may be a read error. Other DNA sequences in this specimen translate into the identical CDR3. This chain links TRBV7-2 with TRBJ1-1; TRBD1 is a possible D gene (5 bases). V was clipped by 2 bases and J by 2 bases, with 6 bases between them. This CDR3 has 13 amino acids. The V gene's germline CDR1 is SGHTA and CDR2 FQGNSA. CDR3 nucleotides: TGTGCCAGCAGCTTACAGGGCAACACTGAAGCTTTCTTT. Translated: CASSLQGNTEAFF.

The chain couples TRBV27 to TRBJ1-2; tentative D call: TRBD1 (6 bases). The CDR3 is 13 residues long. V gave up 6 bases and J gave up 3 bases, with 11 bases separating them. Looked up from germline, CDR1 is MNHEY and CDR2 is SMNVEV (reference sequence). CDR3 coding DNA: TGTGCCAGCAGATACAGGGCGGACTATGGCTACACCTTC. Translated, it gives CASRYRADYGYTF.

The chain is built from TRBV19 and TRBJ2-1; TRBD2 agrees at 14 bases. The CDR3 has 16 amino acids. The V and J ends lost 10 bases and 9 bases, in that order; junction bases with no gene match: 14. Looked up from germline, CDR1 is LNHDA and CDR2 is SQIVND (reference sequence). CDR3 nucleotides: TGTGCCATCAAATCGATAGGGACTAGCGGGAGTGGTGAGCAGTTCTTC. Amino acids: CAIKSIGTSGSGEQFF.

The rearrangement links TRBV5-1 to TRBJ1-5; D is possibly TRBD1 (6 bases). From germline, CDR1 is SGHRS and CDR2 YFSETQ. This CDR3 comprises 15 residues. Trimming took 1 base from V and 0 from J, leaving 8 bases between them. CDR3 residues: CASSLTGNSNQPQHF. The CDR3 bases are TGCGCCAGCAGCTTGACAGGGAATAGCAATCAGCCCCAGCATTTT. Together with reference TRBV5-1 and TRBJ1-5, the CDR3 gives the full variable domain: KAGVTQTPRYLIKTRGQQVTLSCSPISGHRSVSWYQQTPGQGLQFLFEYFSETQRNKGNFPGRFSGRQFSNSRSEMNVSTLELGDSALYLCASSLTGNSNQPQHFGDGTRLSIL.

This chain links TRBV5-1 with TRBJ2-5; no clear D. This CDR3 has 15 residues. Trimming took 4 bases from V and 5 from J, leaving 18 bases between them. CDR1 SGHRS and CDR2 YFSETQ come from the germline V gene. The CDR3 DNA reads TGCGCCAGCAGCCACAACTGGAGAGGAGATGAGACCCAGTACTTC. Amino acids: CASSHNWRGDETQYF.

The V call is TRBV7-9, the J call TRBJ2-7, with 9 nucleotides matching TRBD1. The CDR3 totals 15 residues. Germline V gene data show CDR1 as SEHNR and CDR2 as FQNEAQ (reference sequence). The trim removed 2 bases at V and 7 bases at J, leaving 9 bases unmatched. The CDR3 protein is CASSLWGQGKWEQYF. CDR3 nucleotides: TGTGCCAGCAGCTTATGGGGACAGGGTAAATGGGAGCAGTACTTC.

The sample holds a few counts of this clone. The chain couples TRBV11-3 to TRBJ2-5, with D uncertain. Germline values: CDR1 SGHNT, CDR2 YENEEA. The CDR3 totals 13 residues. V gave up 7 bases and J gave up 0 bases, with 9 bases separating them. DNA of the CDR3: TGTGCCAGCAAGAGGAGTAACCAAGAGACCCAGTACTTC. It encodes CASKRSNQETQYF.

CDR3 sequence reads: CASSIGDSEETQYF. The CDR3 coding sequence is TGTGCCAGTAGTATAGGGGACAGCGAAGAGACCCAGTACTTC. The rearrangement uses TRBV19 and TRBJ2-5, with TRBD1 matching over 7 bases. The CDR3 runs to 14 residues. V shed 1 base, J shed 3 bases, and the junction held 2 bases outside the gene matches. Germline V gives CDR1 LNHDA, CDR2 SQIVND (reference sequence).

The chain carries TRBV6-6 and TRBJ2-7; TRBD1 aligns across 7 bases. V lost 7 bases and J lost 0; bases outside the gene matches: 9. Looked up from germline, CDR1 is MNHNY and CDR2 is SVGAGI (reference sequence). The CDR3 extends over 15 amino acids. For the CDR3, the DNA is TGTGCCAGCAAGCAGGGGGAGAGGAGCTCCTACGAGCAGTACTTC. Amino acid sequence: CASKQGERSSYEQYF.

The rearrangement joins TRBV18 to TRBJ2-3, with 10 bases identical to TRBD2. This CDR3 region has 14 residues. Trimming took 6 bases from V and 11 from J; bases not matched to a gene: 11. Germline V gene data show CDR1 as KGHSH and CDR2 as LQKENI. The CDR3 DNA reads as TGTGCCAGCTCTCTTACCGGGACTAGCGAAGAGCAGTATTTT. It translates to CASSLTGTSEEQYF.

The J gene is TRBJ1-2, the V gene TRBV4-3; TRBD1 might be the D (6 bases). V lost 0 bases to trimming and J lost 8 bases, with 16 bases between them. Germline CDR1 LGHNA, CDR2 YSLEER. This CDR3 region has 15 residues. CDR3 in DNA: TGCGCCAGCAGCCAAGATCCAGGGACACCTGGAGGCTACACCTTC. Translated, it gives CASSQDPGTPGGYTF.

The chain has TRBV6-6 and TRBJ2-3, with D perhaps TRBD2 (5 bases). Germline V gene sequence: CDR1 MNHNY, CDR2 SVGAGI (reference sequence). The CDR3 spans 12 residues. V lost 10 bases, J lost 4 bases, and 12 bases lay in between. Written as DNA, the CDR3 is TGTGCCACCGGAGCGGCTGCAGATACGCAGTATTTT. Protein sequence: CATGAAADTQYF.

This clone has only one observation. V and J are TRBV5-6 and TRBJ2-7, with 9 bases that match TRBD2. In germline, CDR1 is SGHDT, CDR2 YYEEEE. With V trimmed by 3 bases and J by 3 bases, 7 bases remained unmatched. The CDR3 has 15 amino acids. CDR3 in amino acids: CASSYLPSGIYEQYF. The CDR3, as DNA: TGTGCCAGCAGCTACCTACCTAGCGGGATCTACGAGCAGTACTTC. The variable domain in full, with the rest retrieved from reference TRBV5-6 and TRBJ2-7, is DAGVTQSPTHLIKTRGQQVTLRCSPKSGHDTVSWYQQALGQGPQFIFQYYEEEERQRGNFPDRFSGHQFPNYSSELNVNALLLGDSALYLCASSYLPSGIYEQYFGPGTRLTVT.

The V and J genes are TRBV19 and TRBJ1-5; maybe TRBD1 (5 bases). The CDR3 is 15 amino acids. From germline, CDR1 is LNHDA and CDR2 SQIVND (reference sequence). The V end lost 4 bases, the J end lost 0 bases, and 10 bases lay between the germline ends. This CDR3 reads CASSREGNSNQPQHF. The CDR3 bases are TGTGCCAGTAGTAGGGAGGGGAATAGCAATCAGCCCCAGCATTTT.

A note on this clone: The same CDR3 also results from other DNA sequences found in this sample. CDR3 DNA: TGTGCCAGCAGTTACGGACAGGGGTTTCGTCAGCCCCAGCATTTT. Its protein is CASSYGQGFRQPQHF. The chain carries TRBV6-2 or TRBV6-3 and TRBJ1-5, with 9 bases lining up with TRBD1. CDR1 and CDR2 (germline): MNHEY, SVGEGT. Trimming removed 2 bases from V and 6 bases from J; junction bases left unmatched: 5. The CDR3 is made up of 15 amino acids.

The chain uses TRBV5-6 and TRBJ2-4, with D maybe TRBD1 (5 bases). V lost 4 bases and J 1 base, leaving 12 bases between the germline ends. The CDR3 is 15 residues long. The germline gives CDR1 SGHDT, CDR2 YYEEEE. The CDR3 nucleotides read TGTGCCAGCAGCCGGCGGACACCGGCCAAAAACATTCAGTACTTC. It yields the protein CASSRRTPAKNIQYF.

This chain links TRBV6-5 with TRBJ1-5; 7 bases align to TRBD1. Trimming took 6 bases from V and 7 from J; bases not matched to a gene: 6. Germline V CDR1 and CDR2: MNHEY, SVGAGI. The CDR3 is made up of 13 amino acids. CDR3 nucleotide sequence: TGTGCCAGCAGCGACAGGGTGGTGCAGCCCCAGCATTTT. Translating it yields CASSDRVVQPQHF.

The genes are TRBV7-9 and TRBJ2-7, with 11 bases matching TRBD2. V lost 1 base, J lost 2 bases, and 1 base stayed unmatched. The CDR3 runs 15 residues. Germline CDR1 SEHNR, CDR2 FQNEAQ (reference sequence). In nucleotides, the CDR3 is TGTGCCAGCAGCTTAGGTAGCGGGAGGGCCTACGAGCAGTACTTC. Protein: CASSLGSGRAYEQYF.

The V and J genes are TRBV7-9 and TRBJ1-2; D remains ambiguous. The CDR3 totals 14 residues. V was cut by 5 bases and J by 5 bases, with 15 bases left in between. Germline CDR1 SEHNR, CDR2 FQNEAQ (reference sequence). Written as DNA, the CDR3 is TGTGCCAGCAGCGCGGGAAGGTCAGAATATGGCTACACCTTC. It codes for CASSAGRSEYGYTF. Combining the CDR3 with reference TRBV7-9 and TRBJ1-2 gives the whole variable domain DTGVSQNPRHKITKRGQNVTFRCDPISEHNRLYWYRQTLGQGPEFLTYFQNEAQLEKSRLLSDRFSAERPKGSFSTLEIQRTEQGDSAMYLCASSAGRSEYGYTFGSGTRLTVV.

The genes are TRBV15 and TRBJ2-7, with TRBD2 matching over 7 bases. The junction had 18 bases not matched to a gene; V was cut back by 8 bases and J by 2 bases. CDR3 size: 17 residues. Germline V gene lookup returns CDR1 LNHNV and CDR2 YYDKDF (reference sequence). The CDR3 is CATGLGPLGRSTYEQYF. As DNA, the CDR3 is TGTGCCACCGGCCTAGGTCCGCTCGGGAGGTCTACCTACGAGCAGTACTTC.